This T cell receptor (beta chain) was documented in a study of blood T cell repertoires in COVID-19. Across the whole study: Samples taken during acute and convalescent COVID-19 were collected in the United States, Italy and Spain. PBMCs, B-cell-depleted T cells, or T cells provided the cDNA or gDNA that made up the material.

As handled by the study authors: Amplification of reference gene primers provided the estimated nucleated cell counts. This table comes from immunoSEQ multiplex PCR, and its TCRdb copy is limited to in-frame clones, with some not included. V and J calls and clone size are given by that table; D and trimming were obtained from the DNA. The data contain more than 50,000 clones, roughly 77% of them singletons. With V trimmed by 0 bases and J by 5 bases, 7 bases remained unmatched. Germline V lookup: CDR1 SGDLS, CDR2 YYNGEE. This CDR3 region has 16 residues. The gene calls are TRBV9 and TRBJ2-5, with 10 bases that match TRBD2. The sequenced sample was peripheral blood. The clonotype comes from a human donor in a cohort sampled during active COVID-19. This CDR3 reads CASSVVASGRDETQYF. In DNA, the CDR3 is TGTGCCAGCAGCGTAGTGGCTAGCGGGAGAGATGAGACCCAGTACTTC.